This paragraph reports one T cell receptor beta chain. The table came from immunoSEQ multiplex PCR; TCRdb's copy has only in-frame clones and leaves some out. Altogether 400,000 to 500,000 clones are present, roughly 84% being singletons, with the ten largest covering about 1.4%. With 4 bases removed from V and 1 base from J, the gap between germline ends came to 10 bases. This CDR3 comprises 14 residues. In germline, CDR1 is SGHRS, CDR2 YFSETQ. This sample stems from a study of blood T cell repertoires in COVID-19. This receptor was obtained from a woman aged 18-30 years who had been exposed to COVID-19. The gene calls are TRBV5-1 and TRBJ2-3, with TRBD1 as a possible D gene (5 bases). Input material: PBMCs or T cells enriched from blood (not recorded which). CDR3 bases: TGCGCCAGCAGCGGACAAGGGGGCACAGATACGCAGTATTTT. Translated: CASSGQGGTDTQYF. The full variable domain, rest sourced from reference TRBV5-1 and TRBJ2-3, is KAGVTQTPRYLIKTRGQQVTLSCSPISGHRSVSWYQQTPGQGLQFLFEYFSETQRNKGNFPGRFSGRQFSNSRSEMNVSTLELGDSALYLCASSGQGGTDTQYFGPGTRLTVL.